Given below is one T cell receptor beta chain in context. Its antigen remains unidentified. The data were obtained in a study of tumor-infiltrating lymphocytes in primary liver carcinoma. Across the study: The study reported T1-T3 N0M0 tumors spanning 4.2 to 10 cm. Whole-study findings and limits: Top-250-clone fractions were significantly higher in tumors than in blood (p = 0.039).

Bulk tissue was left unsorted, and RNA and DNA were co-extracted from about 21-30 mg of it. CDR1 and CDR2 (germline): SQVTM, ANQGSEA. This CDR3 is built from 16 residues. Trimming took 1 base from V and 5 from J, leaving 20 bases between them. The input was approximately 500 ng total RNA; TCR beta cDNA was made from it with a constant-region primer. For TCR beta, libraries were produced by three nested multiplex PCR rounds using slightly modified ARM-PCR. With TRBV1-TRBV30 forward primers and a C-beta reverse primer, the first two PCR rounds were run for about 10 cycles each. TCRdb analysed the multiplex PCR reads with MiXCR anew, one entry per CDR3 protein. The sample contains 95,000 to 150,000 distinct CDR3 sequences, approximately 68% of which appear only once.

This chain connects TRBV29-1 to TRBJ2-5, with D tentatively TRBD2 (6 bases). Sequencing was carried out using tumor-adjacent normal liver tissue. The sequence derives from an older woman with primary liver carcinoma and hepatitis B virus infection. CDR3 bases: TGCAGCGTTGAAGGGCTAGCGAGGATGAGTCATGAGACCCAGTACTTC. Translated: CSVEGLARMSHETQYF.